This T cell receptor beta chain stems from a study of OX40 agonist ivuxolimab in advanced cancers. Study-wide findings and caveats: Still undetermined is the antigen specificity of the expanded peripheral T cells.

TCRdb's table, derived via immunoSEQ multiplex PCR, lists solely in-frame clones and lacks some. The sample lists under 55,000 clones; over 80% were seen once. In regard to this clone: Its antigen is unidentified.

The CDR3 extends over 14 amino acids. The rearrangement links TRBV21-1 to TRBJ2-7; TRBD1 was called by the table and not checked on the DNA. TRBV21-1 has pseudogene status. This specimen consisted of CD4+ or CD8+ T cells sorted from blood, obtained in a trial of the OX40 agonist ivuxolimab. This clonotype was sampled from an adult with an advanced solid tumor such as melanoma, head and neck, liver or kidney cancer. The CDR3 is CASSYRDRADEQYV. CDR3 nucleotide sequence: TGTGCCAGCAGTTACCGGGACAGGGCCGACGAGCAGTACGTC.